The 25 T cell receptor beta chains in this list originate from one sample, sequenced in a study of molecular identifiers for immune sequencing clone quantification. MiXCR was run by TCRdb on the PCR reads, yielding one entry per CDR3 protein. This table has hundreds of thousands of distinct CDR3 sequences, about 20% appearing once. Sequences were obtained from naive CD8+ T cells from blood, with Jurkat cell RNA spiked in. As to subset: FACS-sorted CD8+CD4-CCR7+CD45RA+ naive T cells. These receptor sequences come from a human donor in good health. Some libraries in this study had Jurkat cell RNA spiked in.

As to this clonotype: A single base separates this from a much larger clone, so it may be a read error. This chain uses TRBV7-9 with TRBJ2-7; TRBD1 matches 7 bases. Germline assignment: CDR1 SEHNR and CDR2 FQNEAQ (reference sequence). The CDR3 is 16 amino acids. In DNA form, the CDR3 reads TGTGTCAGCAGCCCCCAGTTCAGGGGGATAACCTACGAGCAGTACTTC. Translated, it gives CVSSPQFRGITYEQYF. Looking up the rest from reference TRBV7-9 and TRBJ2-7 gives the full variable domain: DTGVSQNPRHKITKRGQNVTFRCDPISEHNRLYWYRQTLGQGPEFLTYFQNEAQLEKSRLLSDRFSAERPKGSFSTLEIQRTEQGDSAMYLCVSSPQFRGITYEQYFGPGTRLTVT.

Comments on this clonotype: A read error may explain this, as a much larger clone is one base away. The rearrangement links TRBV6-6 to TRBJ2-3; 9 bases match TRBD2. With V trimmed by 5 bases and J by 4 bases, 16 bases remained unmatched. Germline assignment: CDR1 MNHNY and CDR2 SVGAGI (reference sequence). The CDR3 totals 18 residues. The CDR3 reads CASSPGERGAQYADTQYF. The CDR3 region has the DNA TGTGCCAGCAGTCCCGGGGAGCGGGGGGCCCAATACGCAGATACGCAGTATTTT.

This clonotype was detected ten times or more. This sequence joins TRBV12-3 or TRBV12-4 and TRBJ2-2; the match to TRBD1 covers 8 bases. J gave up 5 bases and V 7 bases, and 6 bases lay outside the gene matches. This CDR3 has 14 residues. The CDR3 bases are TGTGCCAGCACCGCGGACAGGGTGACCGGGGAGCTGTTTTTT. It translates to CASTADRVTGELFF.

Details on this clonotype: A much larger clone sits a single nucleotide away, making a read error possible. The rearrangement joins TRBV29-1 to TRBJ2-7; either TRBD1 or TRBD2 may supply D (5 bases each). The CDR3 is made up of 12 amino acids. The V gene lost 3 bases and the J gene lost 3 bases, with 9 bases spanning the gap. From germline, CDR1 is SQVTM and CDR2 ANQGSEA. CDR3 sequence: CSVEGDGYEQYF. As DNA, the CDR3 is TGCAGCGTTGAGGGGGACGGCTACGAGCAGTACTTC.

This clonotype has ten or more counts. The rearrangement links TRBV12-3 or TRBV12-4 to TRBJ1-3; the D is unclear. The CDR3 covers 14 residues. Trimming pared 2 bases from V and 1 base from J, leaving 6 bases between. Here the CDR3 DNA reads TGTGCCAGCAGTTTACCAGCGTCTGGAAACACCATATATTTT. It specifies CASSLPASGNTIYF.

As for this clonotype: Just one base apart from a much larger clone, this may be a read error. V and J are TRBV19 and TRBJ2-1; the D is unclear. V was clipped by 7 bases and J by 2 bases, with 12 bases between them. CDR1 LNHDA and CDR2 SQIVND come from the germline V gene (reference sequence). The CDR3 contains 14 residues. The CDR3 loop is CASTHGRPYNEQFF. CDR3 bases: TGTGCCAGTACCCATGGGCGGCCCTACAATGAGCAGTTCTTC.

This clonotype was counted ten times or more. The chain combines TRBV4-1 with TRBJ2-5, with D unclear. In germline, CDR1 is MGHRA, CDR2 YSYEKL. The CDR3 is 13 residues long. With 2 bases removed from V and 7 bases from J, the gap between germline ends came to 11 bases. The CDR3 DNA reads as TGCGCCAGCAGCCAACTTGTGTTAGGGACCCAGTACTTC. Translated: CASSQLVLGTQYF.

V gene TRBV12-3 or TRBV12-4 combines with J gene TRBJ1-1; D unclear. The CDR3 is made up of 12 amino acids. V was shortened by 5 bases and J by 4 bases, with 8 bases between the two germline ends. CDR3 loop: CASSRYATEAFF. CDR3 coding DNA: TGTGCCAGCAGTCGCTATGCCACTGAAGCTTTCTTT.

This clonotype has ten or more counts. The chain has TRBV6-5 and TRBJ2-5; TRBD2 agrees at 7 bases. V shed 1 base, J shed 3 bases, and the junction held 5 bases outside the gene matches. Looked up from germline, CDR1 is MNHEY and CDR2 is SVGAGI. The CDR3 is 15 residues long. The CDR3 DNA is TGTGCCAGCAGTTACTTGACTAGCCGAGAAGAGACCCAGTACTTC. It translates to CASSYLTSREETQYF.

This clonotype occurred a few times. V and J are TRBV4-1 and TRBJ2-5; D remains unclear. This CDR3 spans 17 amino acids. The V gene lost 2 bases and the J gene lost 5 bases, with 21 bases spanning the gap. Germline V lookup: CDR1 MGHRA, CDR2 YSYEKL. The CDR3 is CASSQPGPLGALETQYF. The CDR3 bases are TGCGCCAGCAGCCAACCTGGTCCCCTGGGCGCATTGGAGACCCAGTACTTC.

Ten or more counts support this clonotype. The gene calls are TRBV6-6 and TRBJ2-5; 13 bases line up with TRBD2. Losses at the gene ends were 7 bases for V and 4 bases for J; bases not matched to a gene: 6. Germline CDR1 MNHNY, CDR2 SVGAGI (reference sequence). This CDR3 has 15 amino acids. The CDR3 region is CASTLLAGGRETQYF. CDR3 DNA sequence: TGTGCCAGCACCCTACTAGCGGGGGGGCGAGAGACCCAGTACTTC.

Concerning this clonotype itself: A single base separates this from a much larger clone, so it may be a read error. The chain employs TRBV9 and TRBJ1-5, with D possibly matching TRBD1 (5 bases). The CDR3 extends over 15 amino acids. Germline V lookup: CDR1 SGDLS, CDR2 YYNGEE. The DNA for the CDR3 is TGTGCCAGCAGCGTAGATGGGGGGGTCAATCAGCTCCAGCATTTT. Protein: CASSVDGGVNQLQHF.

This clonotype was counted many times. J is TRBJ2-5 and V is TRBV18; D unresolved. The CDR3 covers 17 residues. CDR1 is KGHSH, CDR2 LQKENI, per germline. V was pared by 3 bases and J by 1 base, with 18 bases between. The CDR3 DNA sequence: TGTGCCAGCTCACCCGACGTTCTACTCAGTTCCCAAGAGACCCAGTACTTC. Its protein product is CASSPDVLLSSQETQYF. Full variable domain (missing parts from reference TRBV18 and TRBJ2-5): NAGVMQNPRHLVRRRGQEARLRCSPMKGHSHVYWYRQLPEEGLKFMVYLQKENIIDESGMPKERFSAEFPKEGPSILRIQQVVRGDSAAYFCASSPDVLLSSQETQYFGPGTRLLVL.

This clonotype has a count of ten or more. This rearrangement joins TRBV7-9 to TRBJ2-3; 10 positions agree with TRBD2. Germline CDR1 reads SEHNR; CDR2 reads FQNEAQ (reference sequence). The CDR3 sequence is 19 residues long. V lost 1 base, J lost 4 bases, and 14 bases stayed unmatched. The CDR3 spells CASSLGRWLAGASADTQYF. The CDR3 DNA is TGTGCCAGCAGCTTAGGTCGATGGCTAGCGGGAGCATCGGCAGATACGCAGTATTTT.

The V and J genes are TRBV27 and TRBJ2-3; 9 bases match TRBD2. CDR3 length: 17 residues. Trimming took 5 bases from V and 0 from J; bases not matched to a gene: 9. Germline lookup yields CDR1 MNHEY and CDR2 SMNVEV (reference sequence). DNA for the CDR3: TGTGCCAGCAGTCCGTGGGGGGGGACTAGCAGCACAGATACGCAGTATTTT. It specifies CASSPWGGTSSTDTQYF.

This clonotype was counted ten times or more. This chain links TRBV7-9 with TRBJ2-7, with 9 positions matching TRBD2. V shed 1 base, J shed 6 bases, and the junction held 4 bases outside the gene matches. Per germline, CDR1 SEHNR and CDR2 FQNEAQ (reference sequence). The CDR3 contains 14 residues. The CDR3 nucleotides read TGTGCCAGCAGCTTAGAGGCTAGCGGGGTCGAGCAGTACTTC. This codes for CASSLEASGVEQYF.

This sequence joins TRBV9 and TRBJ2-5; D perhaps matches TRBD1 (6 bases). This CDR3 has 14 residues. The germline gives CDR1 SGDLS, CDR2 YYNGEE. Between the trimmed V and J ends, which lost 3 bases and 1 base, there was a span of 10 bases. The CDR3 bases are TGTGCCAGCAGCGATGGGACACTCCAAGAGACCCAGTACTTC. Its protein product is CASSDGTLQETQYF.

This clonotype has at least ten counts. This rearrangement joins TRBV9 to TRBJ2-3; TRBD2 matches 8 bases. This CDR3 comprises 14 residues. CDR1 and CDR2 from the germline V gene are SGDLS and YYNGEE. J lost 6 bases, V lost 0 bases, and 3 bases had no gene match. CDR3 region: CASSVAGGQDTQYF. CDR3 DNA sequence: TGTGCCAGCAGCGTAGCGGGGGGGCAGGATACGCAGTATTTT. Full variable domain (remainder filled in from reference TRBV9 and TRBJ2-3): DSGVTQTPKHLITATGQRVTLRCSPRSGDLSVYWYQQSLDQGLQFLIQYYNGEERAKGNILERFSAQQFPDLHSELNLSSLELGDSALYFCASSVAGGQDTQYFGPGTRLTVL.

The chain couples TRBV12-3 or TRBV12-4 to TRBJ1-3; 8 bases map to TRBD1. The CDR3 has 14 residues. Losses at the gene ends were 7 bases for V and 4 bases for J; bases not matched to a gene: 6. The DNA for the CDR3 is TGTGCCAGCACCGGACAGGGATCAGGAAACACCATATATTTT. As protein: CASTGQGSGNTIYF.

A word on this clonotype: Being one base from a much bigger clone, this may be a read error. The chain has TRBV2 and TRBJ1-5; D unresolved. The V end lost 4 bases, the J end lost 6 bases, and 16 bases lay between the germline ends. The CDR3 loop spans 15 amino acids. Germline values: CDR1 SNHLY, CDR2 FYNNEI. The CDR3 nucleotides read TGTGCCAGCAGTGTGGGGTCGGGGTGCATTCAGCCCCAGCATTTT. Translation gives CASSVGSGCIQPQHF.

This clonotype showed up many times. This chain connects TRBV7-9 to TRBJ1-1; unclear D gene. V was trimmed by 5 bases and J by 2 bases, leaving 15 bases between them. This CDR3 has 15 residues. The germline gives CDR1 SEHNR, CDR2 FQNEAQ (reference sequence). CDR3 amino acids: CASSTETVENTEAFF. In nucleotides, the CDR3 is TGTGCCAGCAGCACCGAGACGGTCGAAAACACTGAAGCTTTCTTT.

This rearrangement joins TRBV30 to TRBJ2-7; no firm D call. CDR3 size: 13 residues. V lost 0 bases to trimming and J lost 5 bases, with 11 bases between them. Germline loops: CDR1 GTSNPN, CDR2 SVGIG (reference sequence). CDR3 in amino acids: CAWSVHRGDEQYF. In nucleotides, the CDR3 is TGTGCCTGGAGTGTACATCGTGGGGACGAGCAGTACTTC.

This clonotype was recorded at least ten times. J is TRBJ2-2 and V is TRBV7-9, with D perhaps TRBD2 (5 bases). This CDR3 region has 15 residues. V lost 3 bases, J lost 0 bases, and 8 bases lay in between. Per the germline V gene, CDR1 is SEHNR and CDR2 is FQNEAQ (reference sequence). CDR3 loop: CASSFRGANTGELFF. For the CDR3, the DNA is TGTGCCAGCAGCTTTCGGGGAGCGAACACCGGGGAGCTGTTTTTT.

This clonotype was picked up a small number of times. For the CDR3, the DNA is TGCGCCAGCAGCCCAGGCAGGGGCCGTGGTACCGGGGAGCTGTTTTTT. This encodes CASSPGRGRGTGELFF. The V call is TRBV4-3, the J call TRBJ2-2, with D tentatively TRBD1 (6 bases). Germline V gene lookup returns CDR1 LGHNA and CDR2 YSLEER. Trimming took 4 bases from V and 5 from J, leaving 17 bases between them. CDR3 size: 16 residues.

This clonotype is a singleton in its sample. Possible read error: a much larger clone is one base away. The genes are TRBV20-1 and TRBJ2-7; tentatively, D is TRBD2 (6 bases). This CDR3 comprises 11 residues. CDR1 and CDR2 from the germline V gene are DFQATT and SNEGSKA (reference sequence). This CDR3 is CSAGGTYGQYF. The CDR3, as DNA: TGCAGTGCGGGGGGTACCTACGGGCAGTACTTC.